A single sample is the source of the 5 T cell receptor beta chains below, sequenced in a study of T cells expressing NK-cell markers. TCRdb reanalyzed the 5' RACE reads and collapses them to one entry per CDR3 protein, without DNA. This sample carries 350,000 to 500,000 distinct CDR3 sequences, with more than 7% going to the ten biggest clones. The source material was blood T cells: a sorted CD56 or NKG2C T cell subset, CD4+ or CD8+ T cells, or bulk PBMC T cells (not recorded which). These receptors were obtained from a woman between 18 and 75 years old in good health.

The chain links TRBV20-1 to TRBJ2-3; TCRdb names TRBD2, which stays unverified in the absence of DNA. Germline V gene sequence: CDR1 DFQATT, CDR2 SNEGSKA (reference sequence). The CDR3 sequence is 14 residues long. The CDR3 region is CSAKTSVGGDTQYF.

Here the CDR3 reads CATRGDFSNQPQHF. The rearrangement uses TRBV7-2 and TRBJ1-5. The V gene's germline CDR1 is SGHTA and CDR2 FQGNSA. The CDR3 has 14 residues.

The chain carries TRBV7-8 and TRBJ1-1; TCRdb outputs TRBD1, but without DNA this stays unchecked. CDR1 and CDR2 (germline): SGHVS, FQNEAQ. The CDR3 runs to 13 residues. The CDR3 loop is CASSGHPGEEAFF.

The CDR3 protein is CASSWGTSGREETQYF. The rearrangement uses TRBV5-1 and TRBJ2-5; the D call of TRBD2 rests on TCRdb alone, since no DNA is present to check it. CDR1 and CDR2 (germline): SGHRS, YFSETQ. This CDR3 is built from 16 residues.

CDR3 region: CASRDRLGTPARETQYF. The V and J genes are TRBV6-2 or TRBV6-3 and TRBJ2-5; TCRdb reports TRBD1, a call that lacks DNA to check it against. Looked up from germline, CDR1 is MNHEY and CDR2 is SVGEGT. The CDR3 extends over 17 amino acids.